This is a list of T cell receptor beta chains from one sample in a study of blood T cell repertoires in COVID-19. Profiled with immunoSEQ multiplex PCR; TCRdb holds only in-frame clones, not every one. The data show 250,000 to 300,000 clones, approximately 83% seen once. Sequences were obtained from PBMCs or T cells enriched from blood (not recorded which). The receptors here all came from a man over 45 who had recovered from COVID-19. Both conserved end residues are part of each CDR3. The D gene is left open where the match is weak. Rows may omit the clone size; those that give it use once, few, many or a size class.

clone_size	v_call	d_call	j_call	cdr3_aa	cdr3_nt
.	TRBV11-2	.	TRBJ2-7	CASSFRGGVYEQYF	TGTGCCAGCAGCTTTCGCGGCGGGGTCTACGAGCAGTACTTC
once	TRBV13	.	TRBJ2-6	CASSTRTSGANVLTF	TGTGCCAGCAGCACCAGAACCTCTGGGGCCAACGTCCTGACTTTC
.	TRBV5-1	.	TRBJ2-7	CASSLGGRETYEQYF	TGCGCCAGCAGCTTGGGGGGCAGGGAAACTTACGAGCAGTACTTC
.	TRBV7-2	TRBD2	TRBJ2-4	CASSTRLAGVGAKNIQYF	TGTGCCAGCAGCACCAGACTAGCGGGGGTGGGGGCCAAAAACATTCAGTACTTC
.	TRBV9	.	TRBJ1-1	CASSQGGRSEAFF	TGTGCCAGCAGCCAAGGGGGTCGGAGTGAAGCTTTCTTT
.	TRBV9	TRBD2	TRBJ2-2	CASNVAGENTGELFF	TGTGCCAGCAACGTAGCGGGTGAGAACACCGGGGAGCTGTTTTTT
.	TRBV19	.	TRBJ1-1	CASTRSRANTEAFF	TGTGCCAGTACCCGGAGTCGAGCGAACACTGAAGCTTTCTTT
.	TRBV19	.	TRBJ2-5	CASSPTPGRGVTETQYF	TGTGCCAGTAGTCCCACCCCGGGCAGGGGGGTTACGGAGACCCAGTACTTC
.	TRBV19	TRBD2	TRBJ2-3	CASTPSGPMGPDTQYF	TGTGCCAGTACCCCTAGCGGTCCAATGGGGCCAGATACGCAGTATTTT
.	TRBV7-2	TRBD2	TRBJ2-3	CASSLEATGRGLTDTQYF	TGTGCCAGCAGCTTAGAGGCTACGGGGAGGGGACTCACAGATACGCAGTATTTT
.	TRBV9	.	TRBJ1-6	CASSRAVGSPLHF	TGTGCCAGCAGCCGCGCGGTAGGTTCACCCCTCCACTTT
.	TRBV18	.	TRBJ1-2	CASSPFTVGQRRYGYTF	TGTGCCAGCTCACCATTCACAGTCGGACAACGGCGCTATGGCTACACCTTC
.	TRBV7-9	TRBD2	TRBJ2-2	CASRIGLAGTGELFF	TGTGCCAGCAGAATCGGACTAGCGGGCACCGGGGAGCTGTTTTTT
.	TRBV4-2	TRBD2	TRBJ2-2	CASSQGPGTSGRGVTGELFF	TGTGCCAGCAGCCAAGGCCCCGGGACTAGCGGGAGGGGGGTCACCGGGGAGCTGTTTTTT
.	TRBV15	TRBD2	TRBJ2-7	CATSPRGTSGYEQYF	TGTGCCACCAGCCCCAGGGGGACTAGCGGCTACGAGCAGTACTTC
.	TRBV5-4	.	TRBJ1-1	CASSLAGVHTEAFF	TGTGCCAGCAGCTTGGCAGGGGTCCATACTGAAGCTTTCTTT
.	TRBV28	TRBD2	TRBJ2-7	CATLAGGPLEQYF	TGTGCCACCTTAGCGGGAGGCCCCCTCGAGCAGTACTTC
.	TRBV6-5	.	TRBJ2-7	CASSRHTYEQYF	TGTGCCAGCAGCCGCCACACCTACGAGCAGTACTTC
.	TRBV11-3	TRBD1	TRBJ2-7	CASSLGDSVHEQYF	TGTGCCAGCAGCTTAGGGGACAGTGTCCACGAGCAGTACTTC
.	TRBV18	.	TRBJ1-4	CASSPPRRTVNEKLFF	TGTGCCAGCTCACCACCCCGACGGACTGTCAATGAAAAACTGTTTTTT
.	TRBV9	.	TRBJ2-2	CASSVVGATTGELFF	TGTGCCAGCAGCGTAGTAGGGGCTACGACCGGGGAGCTGTTTTTT
.	TRBV28	TRBD2	TRBJ2-1	CASSFTVGLADYNEQFF	TGTGCCAGCAGTTTTACAGTCGGGCTAGCGGATTACAATGAGCAGTTCTTC
.	TRBV28	TRBD1	TRBJ2-1	CASSLPGQGGEQFF	TGTGCCAGCAGTTTACCGGGACAGGGTGGTGAGCAGTTCTTC
.	TRBV11-1	.	TRBJ2-7	CASSIQGFHEQYF	TGTGCCAGCAGCATACAGGGTTTCCACGAGCAGTACTTC
.	TRBV18	TRBD1	TRBJ2-7	CASSPRITENRGKHEQYF	TGTGCCAGCTCACCACGGATTACTGAAAACAGGGGAAAACACGAGCAGTACTTC
few	TRBV5-5	.	TRBJ1-4	CASSWGELLNEKLFF	TGTGCCAGCAGCTGGGGGGAGCTGCTTAATGAAAAACTGTTTTTT
.	TRBV5-1	TRBD2	TRBJ2-7	CASSSQTSGSFYEQYF	TGCGCCAGCAGCTCACAGACTAGCGGGAGCTTCTACGAGCAGTACTTC
.	TRBV20-1	TRBD2	TRBJ2-1	CSASGGSKVEQFF	TGCAGTGCTAGTGGCGGGAGTAAGGTTGAGCAGTTCTTC
.	TRBV7-3	TRBD1	TRBJ1-2	CASGEGALGYTF	TGTGCCAGCGGTGAGGGGGCGCTTGGCTACACCTTC
few	TRBV5-1	TRBD1	TRBJ1-6	CASSRDSGSPLHF	TGCGCCAGCAGCCGGGACAGCGGCTCACCCCTCCACTTT
.	TRBV28	TRBD2	TRBJ2-7	CATTSGRSYEQYF	TGTGCCACGACTAGCGGGAGATCCTACGAGCAGTACTTC
.	TRBV7-3	TRBD2	TRBJ2-1	CASSQGLAGAREQFF	TGTGCCAGCAGCCAAGGACTAGCGGGGGCCCGGGAGCAGTTCTTC
.	TRBV29-1	TRBD2	TRBJ2-1	CSVAVGGRIGEQFF	TGCAGCGTTGCAGTTGGCGGGAGAATAGGTGAGCAGTTCTTC
.	TRBV3-1/TRBV3-2	TRBD1	TRBJ1-3	CASSQPRDRLSGNTIYF	TGTGCCAGCAGCCAACCCCGGGACAGGCTTTCTGGAAACACCATATATTTT
.	TRBV18	TRBD1	TRBJ2-7	CASSPLGQGYEQYF	TGTGCCAGCTCACCTCTCGGACAGGGCTACGAGCAGTACTTC
.	TRBV5-1	.	TRBJ2-3	CASSLQQTFTDTQYF	TGCGCCAGCAGCCTACAGCAAACCTTCACAGATACGCAGTATTTT
.	TRBV5-1	.	TRBJ2-5	CASSLAIQETQYF	TGCGCCAGCAGCTTAGCAATCCAAGAGACCCAGTACTTC
.	TRBV5-1	TRBD1	TRBJ1-2	CASSLATGGVGNYGYTF	TGCGCCAGCAGCTTGGCGACAGGGGGTGTAGGTAACTATGGCTACACCTTC
.	TRBV14	.	TRBJ1-3	CASSQGRGFIGNTIYF	TGTGCCAGCAGCCAAGGGCGGGGGTTTATCGGAAACACCATATATTTT
.	TRBV7-3	.	TRBJ2-1	CASSLGHGGYNEQFF	TGTGCCAGCAGCTTAGGGCACGGGGGTTACAATGAGCAGTTCTTC
.	TRBV5-1	TRBD1	TRBJ1-2	CASSPGTGGNYGYTF	TGCGCCAGCAGCCCCGGGACAGGGGGCAACTATGGCTACACCTTC